This entry concerns a single T cell receptor (beta chain). Losses at the gene ends were 8 bases for V and 0 bases for J; bases not matched to a gene: 8. There are 16 residues in the CDR3. Germline CDR1 and CDR2: WSHSY and SAAADI. The data were taken from a study of CD8 T cells in Susac syndrome. After extraction with the RNeasy kit, roughly 0.45 to 1 ug of the RNA was reverse transcribed using random hexamers. TCRdb reprocessed the immunoSEQ multiplex PCR reads with MiXCR, giving one entry per CDR3 protein. Found here are some 60,000 distinct CDR3 sequences, 90% to 95% of them singletons; the top ten hold 0.2%.

The TCR originated in a human donor in good health. What was sequenced was CD8+ T cells from PBMCs. The V call is TRBV10-2, the J call TRBJ2-2; 8 positions match TRBD1. DNA for the CDR3: TGCGCCAGCCACTCCCTGGACAGGGCGAACACCGGGGAGCTGTTTTTT. It specifies CASHSLDRANTGELFF.